One T cell receptor beta chain is described in this entry. The sample belongs to a study of blood T cell repertoires in COVID-19. Study-wide background: There were acute and convalescent COVID-19 samples, and they came from the United States, Italy and Spain.

Cohort placement rested on clinical history that participants reported themselves. Authors' data handling: Reference gene primer amplification gave estimated nucleated cell counts. TCRdb keeps only in-frame clones here, not all; method: immunoSEQ multiplex PCR. For V, J and clone size, that table is used; D and trimming come from the DNA. The sample consists of around 180,000 clones, around 76% of them appearing once. What was sequenced was PBMCs or T cells enriched from blood (not recorded which). The receptor comes from a woman aged 45-60 years with acute COVID-19.

In nucleotides, the CDR3 is TGTGCCTGGACCAGAACAGGGGGCACTGAAGCTTTCTTT. It is translated as CAWTRTGGTEAFF. The chain carries TRBV30 and TRBJ1-1; 8 nucleotides line up with TRBD1. Trimming removed 4 bases from V and 4 bases from J; junction bases left unmatched: 5. Germline-derived CDR1 and CDR2 are GTSNPN and SVGIG (reference sequence). The CDR3 covers 13 residues.